This TCR beta chain was identified in a study of shared clonotypes between healthy human individuals. Broader study findings: Clonotypes shared by all four sorted-subset donors had higher generation probabilities than non-shared clonotypes.

Of note for this clone: No antigen is known for it.

The CDR3 has 15 amino acids. CDR1 is MDHEN, CDR2 SYDVKM, per germline. With V trimmed by 6 bases and J by 2 bases, 6 bases remained unmatched. Generated by immunoSEQ multiplex PCR, the TCRdb table keeps only in-frame clones and is missing some. The sample lists about 1.1 million clones, approximately 77% occurring once. All the donors were Caucasian adults who lived in Nashville, Tennessee. This rearrangement joins TRBV28 to TRBJ2-7; TRBD1 aligns across 11 bases. The sequence derives from a man aged 18 to 30 in good health. Some clones in this sample may be carry-over from other donors' samples. The source material was memory CD4+ T cells from PBMCs. Indicated subset: CD45RA-negative fraction. The CDR3 protein is CASRGRGQGAYEQYF. The CDR3 region has the DNA TGTGCCAGCAGAGGCCGGGGACAGGGGGCCTACGAGCAGTACTTC.